The 19 T cell receptor beta chains listed next were all sequenced from one sample in a study of shared clonotypes between healthy human individuals. Clones were read by immunoSEQ multiplex PCR, and TCRdb kept only the in-frame ones, dropping some. This repertoire shows about 2.4 million clones, 80% to 95% found once; its top ten account for 0.35% to 0.45%. The sequencing input was naive CD4+ T cells from PBMCs. Subset meaning: CD45RA+ positively selected. Source of these receptors: a man aged 18 to 29 in good health. Some clones in this sample may be carry-over from other donors' samples.

The chain combines TRBV29-1 with TRBJ2-5; 9 bases match TRBD1. The germline V gene has CDR1 SQVTM and CDR2 ANQGSEA. J lost 5 bases, V lost 3 bases, and 7 bases had no gene match. The CDR3 runs to 14 residues. The CDR3 protein is CSVENRGRGETQYF. The CDR3 nucleotides read TGCAGCGTTGAGAACAGGGGGCGCGGGGAGACCCAGTACTTC.

J is TRBJ2-3 and V is TRBV19; 10 bases line up with TRBD1. Germline V gene data show CDR1 as LNHDA and CDR2 as SQIVND (reference sequence). J was trimmed by 5 bases and V by 3 bases; bases with no gene match: 14. The CDR3 is made up of 18 amino acids. The CDR3 here is CASSIGTGDPGGRDTQYF. CDR3 nucleotide sequence: TGTGCCAGTAGTATTGGGACAGGGGACCCGGGGGGAAGAGATACGCAGTATTTT.

The V gene is TRBV2, the J gene TRBJ1-1; D gene ambiguous. CDR1 and CDR2 from the germline V gene are SNHLY and FYNNEI. The CDR3 covers 15 residues. Between the trimmed V and J ends, which lost 5 bases and 3 bases, there was a span of 16 bases. The CDR3 loop reads CASSPDRGIYTEAFF. For the CDR3, the DNA is TGTGCCAGCAGTCCCGACCGGGGTATTTACACTGAAGCTTTCTTT.

The rearrangement links TRBV18 to TRBJ1-4; 10 positions match TRBD1. CDR3 length equals 16 residues. Trimming cost V 5 bases and J 1 base; bases outside gene matches: 4. Per the germline V gene, CDR1 is KGHSH and CDR2 is LQKENI. The CDR3 loop is CASSYGQGGTNEKLFF. The DNA for the CDR3 is TGTGCCAGCTCATACGGACAGGGGGGAACTAATGAAAAACTGTTTTTT.

To note about this clone: The sample holds other DNA sequences that translate to the same CDR3. The CDR3 coding sequence is TGTGCCAGCAGTTACCGAGGAGGCACTGAAGCTTTCTTT. This translates into CASSYRGGTEAFF. V usage is TRBV6-5 and J usage is TRBJ1-1, with D hard to call. Trimming stripped 2 bases from V and 4 bases from J, with 8 bases between. Germline V CDR1 and CDR2: MNHEY, SVGAGI. The CDR3 is 13 amino acids.

CDR3 nucleotides: TGTGCCAGTAGCCCTCTGGACAACTCTGGAAACACCATATATTTT. Its translation: CASSPLDNSGNTIYF. The rearrangement joins TRBV19 to TRBJ1-3, with a weak D call TRBD1 (5 bases). V lost 6 bases to trimming and J lost 0 bases, with 12 bases between them. The CDR3 is 15 amino acids. CDR1 is LNHDA, CDR2 SQIVND, per germline (reference sequence).

The chain uses TRBV6-1 and TRBJ1-1; TRBD1 might be the D (6 bases). The CDR3 is 18 residues long. Trimming pared 4 bases from V and 0 bases from J, leaving 21 bases between. The V gene's germline CDR1 is MNHNS and CDR2 SASEGT. The CDR3, as DNA: TGTGCCAGCAGTGGGCGGGACATCGCTGAACCCATGAACACTGAAGCTTTCTTT. This codes for CASSGRDIAEPMNTEAFF.

This chain uses TRBV19 with TRBJ2-7, with 9 positions matching TRBD1. The V and J ends lost 3 bases and 6 bases, in that order; junction bases with no gene match: 9. Germline-derived CDR1 and CDR2 are LNHDA and SQIVND (reference sequence). This CDR3 region has 15 residues. The CDR3 bases are TGTGCCAGTAGTATTTCCTCGGGACAGGGACTCGAGCAGTACTTC. Protein: CASSISSGQGLEQYF.

The chain couples TRBV7-2 to TRBJ2-7, with 8 bases fitting TRBD2. The CDR3 runs to 14 residues. Losses at the gene ends were 5 bases for V and 6 bases for J; bases not matched to a gene: 9. Germline V CDR1 and CDR2: SGHTA, FQGNSA. This chain's CDR3 is CASSPGTSNSEQYF. CDR3 sequence (DNA): TGTGCCAGCAGCCCAGGGACTAGTAATTCCGAGCAGTACTTC.

This chain connects TRBV5-4 to TRBJ2-3; 12 nucleotides match TRBD2. The J segment lost 4 bases and the V segment lost 4 bases, leaving 13 bases of the junction unmatched. The germline V gene encodes CDR1 SGHNT and CDR2 YYREEE (reference sequence). CDR3 length: 18 residues. The CDR3 DNA sequence: TGTGCCAGCAGCATCGGGGCTAGCGGGAGGGGAAGGGCAGATACGCAGTATTTT. Protein: CASSIGASGRGRADTQYF. Supplemented by reference TRBV5-4 and TRBJ2-3, the full variable domain reads ETGVTQSPTHLIKTRGQQVTLRCSSQSGHNTVSWYQQALGQGPQFIFQYYREEENGRGNFPPRFSGLQFPNYSSELNVNALELDDSALYLCASSIGASGRGRADTQYFGPGTRLTVL.

In DNA form, the CDR3 reads TGTGCCAGCAGTGCACGAATACCTACAGGGGTTAGCTCCTACGAGCAGTACTTC. This translates into CASSARIPTGVSSYEQYF. The rearrangement uses TRBV2 and TRBJ2-7; 7 nucleotides line up with TRBD1. V dropped 4 bases and J dropped 0; count of bases not matched to a gene: 15. This CDR3 contains 18 residues. Germline values: CDR1 SNHLY, CDR2 FYNNEI.

This rearrangement joins TRBV7-3 to TRBJ1-1; 8 bases align to TRBD1. The V gene's germline CDR1 is SGHTA and CDR2 FQGTGA. V lost 5 bases and J lost 5; bases outside the gene matches: 4. This CDR3 contains 13 residues. CDR3 sequence (DNA): TGTGCCAGCAGCGTACAGGGGGGGACTGAAGCTTTCTTT. Translating gives CASSVQGGTEAFF. Full variable domain (outside the CDR3, taken from reference TRBV7-3 and TRBJ1-1): GAGVSQTPSNKVTEKGKYVELRCDPISGHTALYWYRQSLGQGPEFLIYFQGTGAADDSGLPNDRFFAVRPEGSVSTLKIQRTERGDSAVYLCASSVQGGTEAFFGQGTRLTVV.

This clone was picked up one time. The chain recombines TRBV19 with TRBJ2-3; D possibly corresponds to TRBD1 (6 bases). CDR1 and CDR2 (germline): LNHDA, SQIVND (reference sequence). The CDR3 sequence is 12 residues long. V dropped 10 bases and J dropped 1 base, with 9 bases sitting between them. The CDR3 spells CATAGGTDTQYF. In DNA form, the CDR3 reads TGTGCCACCGCAGGGGGCACAGATACGCAGTATTTT. The full variable domain, in which reference TRBV19 and TRBJ2-3 provide the parts outside the CDR3, is DGGITQSPKYLFRKEGQNVTLSCEQNLNHDAMYWYRQDPGQGLRLIYYSQIVNDFQKGDIAEGYSVSREKKESFPLTVTSAQKNPTAFYLCATAGGTDTQYFGPGTRLTVL.

The V call is TRBV7-2, the J call TRBJ1-2; 10 nucleotides agree with TRBD1. The CDR3 covers 17 residues. V lost 1 base and J lost 8; bases outside the gene matches: 13. In germline, CDR1 is SGHTA, CDR2 FQGNSA. In DNA form, the CDR3 reads TGTGCCAGCAGCTTAGAAGGGACAGGGGCCTCCCTGGAGGGCTACACCTTC. Translation gives CASSLEGTGASLEGYTF. The full variable domain, its missing parts supplied by reference TRBV7-2 and TRBJ1-2, is GAGVSQSPSNKVTEKGKDVELRCDPISGHTALYWYRQSLGQGLEFLIYFQGNSAPDKSGLPSDRFSAERTGGSVSTLTIQRTQQEDSAVYLCASSLEGTGASLEGYTFGSGTRLTVV.

This clone has just one count. The chain links TRBV10-3 to TRBJ2-5; the match to TRBD1 covers 7 bases. The CDR3 covers 14 residues. Germline values: CDR1 ENHRY, CDR2 SYGVKD. V lost 6 bases to trimming and J lost 9 bases; unmatched junction nucleotides: 13. The chain's CDR3 is CAISPDRNERPQYF. For the CDR3, the DNA is TGTGCCATCAGCCCGGACAGGAATGAAAGACCCCAGTACTTC.

The gene calls are TRBV21-1 and TRBJ1-1. TRBV21-1 is a known pseudogene. The CDR3 length is 15 residues. As DNA, the CDR3 is TGTGCCAGCAGACTTTTGGGGGGGAAAAACACTGAAGCTTTCTTT. This encodes CASRLLGGKNTEAFF.

V is TRBV6-5 and J is TRBJ2-7, with 10 bases that match TRBD2. CDR1 MNHEY and CDR2 SVGAGI come from the germline V gene. The CDR3 contains 15 residues. The V gene end was trimmed by 5 bases and the J gene end by 2 bases; junction bases not matched to a gene: 6. For the CDR3, the DNA is TGTGCCAGCAGTACCCAAAGCGGGAGGGCCTACGAGCAGTACTTC. This gives the protein CASSTQSGRAYEQYF.

In DNA form, the CDR3 reads TGTGCCAGCAGTTCCGACAGGGGGCGCGTTAGGGTCTATGGCTACACCTTC. Protein sequence: CASSSDRGRVRVYGYTF. The chain uses TRBV28 and TRBJ1-2, with 10 bases fitting TRBD1. CDR1 is MDHEN, CDR2 SYDVKM, per germline. V dropped 4 bases and J dropped 4; count of bases not matched to a gene: 12. This CDR3 region has 17 residues.

The V gene is TRBV27, the J gene TRBJ1-1; D not certain. Trimming removed 9 bases from V and 4 bases from J, with 15 bases in between. The length of the CDR3 is 13 residues. Germline CDR1 reads MNHEY; CDR2 reads SMNVEV (reference sequence). The CDR3 spells CASGPGWVTEAFF. CDR3 DNA sequence: TGTGCCAGTGGCCCGGGTTGGGTCACTGAAGCTTTCTTT.